This T cell receptor (beta chain) was recorded in a study of naive CD8 T cells in extremely preterm neonates. General study findings and limits: Preterm CDR3s were shorter than older groups', with fewer N additions and less trimming.

On this clone itself: Its antigen is undetermined.

Produced via immunoSEQ multiplex PCR; TCRdb's table is partial and in-frame only. Here the sample spans thousands of clones, nearly 95% being singletons. Preterm samples came from extremely preterm deliveries at about 22-28 weeks. Sorting kept Annexin V-negative CD3+CD8+CD45RA+CCR7+ naive T cells. The sequencing sample was made of naive CD8+ T cells from cord blood. The sequence was obtained from a boy who was born preterm.

CDR3: CASSIGNTGELFF. The CDR3 DNA reads TGTGCCAGTAGTATAGGGAACACCGGGGAGCTGTTTTTT. This rearrangement joins TRBV19 to TRBJ2-2, with D unclear. V was shortened by 1 base and J by 1 base, with 1 base between the two germline ends. Germline V gene sequence: CDR1 LNHDA, CDR2 SQIVND (reference sequence). The CDR3 spans 13 residues.